This TCR beta chain is from a study of T cells after yellow fever vaccination. TCRdb fed the 5' RACE reads into MiXCR, producing one record per CDR3 protein. Of more than 90,000 distinct CDR3 sequences listed, 7.2% are singletons. The table lists this clonotype with a few counts. The TCR sequence derives from a man aged 18 to 29 who received the YFV17D yellow fever vaccine. The sample consisted of CD4+ T cells sorted from PBMCs, taken about 41 days after the first yellow fever vaccination.

CDR3 nucleotide sequence: TGTGCCAGCTCAATGTATACAGGAAGGAGCTCCTACGAGCAGTACTTC. Translation gives CASSMYTGRSSYEQYF. V and J are TRBV18 and TRBJ2-7; perhaps TRBD1 as D (5 bases). Trimming pared 5 bases from V and 0 bases from J, leaving 17 bases between. CDR1 and CDR2 from the germline V gene are KGHSH and LQKENI. The CDR3 contains 16 residues.